The clone carrying this T cell receptor (beta chain) has just a few counts. TCRdb redid the calling of the reads with MiXCR, one entry per CDR3 protein. Here the sample spans about 190,000 distinct CDR3 sequences, roughly 28% being singletons. This sample is drawn from a study of T cell repertoires in cytomegalovirus infection. Trimming shortened V by 6 bases and J by 3 bases, and 9 bases separated the two germline ends. The CDR3 runs 12 residues. CDR1 is LGHDT, CDR2 YNNKEL, per germline (reference sequence). Sequenced: PBMCs. The chain employs TRBV3-1 and TRBJ2-7; D is undetermined. The source of this sequence is a human donor in good health (CMV status not recorded). Some clones in this sample may be carry-over from other donors' samples. The CDR3 protein is CASRDLGYEQYF. Here the CDR3 DNA reads TGTGCCAGCAGAGACTTGGGCTACGAGCAGTACTTC.